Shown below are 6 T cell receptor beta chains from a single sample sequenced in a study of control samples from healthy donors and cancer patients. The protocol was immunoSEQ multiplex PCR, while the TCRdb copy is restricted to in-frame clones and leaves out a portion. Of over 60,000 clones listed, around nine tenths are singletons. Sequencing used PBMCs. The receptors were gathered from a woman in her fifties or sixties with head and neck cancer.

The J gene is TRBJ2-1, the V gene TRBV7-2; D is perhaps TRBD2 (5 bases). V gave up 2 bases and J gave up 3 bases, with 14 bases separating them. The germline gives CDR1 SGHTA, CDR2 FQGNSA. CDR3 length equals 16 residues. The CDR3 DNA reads TGTGCCAGCAGCTTAAGCTGGCAGCGGAGCTACAATGAGCAGTTCTTC. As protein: CASSLSWQRSYNEQFF.

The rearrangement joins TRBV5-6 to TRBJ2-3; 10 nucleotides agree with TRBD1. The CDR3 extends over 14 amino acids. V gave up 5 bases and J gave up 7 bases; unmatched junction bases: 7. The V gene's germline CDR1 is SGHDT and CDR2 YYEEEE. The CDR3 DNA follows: TGTGCCAGCAGGGACAGGGGGACTCTTAATACGCAGTATTTT. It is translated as CASRDRGTLNTQYF.

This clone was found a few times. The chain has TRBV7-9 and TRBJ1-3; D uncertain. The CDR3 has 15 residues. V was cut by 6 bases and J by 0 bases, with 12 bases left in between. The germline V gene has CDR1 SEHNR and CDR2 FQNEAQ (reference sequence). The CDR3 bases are TGTGCCAGCAGTCAGCAGGTGGTCTCTGGAAACACCATATATTTT. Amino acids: CASSQQVVSGNTIYF.

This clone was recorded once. CDR3 sequence (DNA): TGTGCCAGCAGCCCAGACAGCCTGAACACTGAAGCTTTCTTT. This gives the protein CASSPDSLNTEAFF. The chain carries TRBV7-2 and TRBJ1-1; TRBD1 might be the D (5 bases). The CDR3 runs 14 residues. V was shortened by 5 bases and J by 0 bases, with 10 bases between the two germline ends. Germline loops: CDR1 SGHTA, CDR2 FQGNSA. Looking up the rest from reference TRBV7-2 and TRBJ1-1 gives the full variable domain: GAGVSQSPSNKVTEKGKDVELRCDPISGHTALYWYRQSLGQGLEFLIYFQGNSAPDKSGLPSDRFSAERTGGSVSTLTIQRTQQEDSAVYLCASSPDSLNTEAFFGQGTRLTVV.

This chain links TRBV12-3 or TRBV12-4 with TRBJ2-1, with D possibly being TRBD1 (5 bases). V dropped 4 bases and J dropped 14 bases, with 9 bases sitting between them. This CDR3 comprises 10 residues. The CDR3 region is CASSSGPEFF. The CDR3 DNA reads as TGTGCCAGCAGTTCAGGGCCCGAGTTCTTC.

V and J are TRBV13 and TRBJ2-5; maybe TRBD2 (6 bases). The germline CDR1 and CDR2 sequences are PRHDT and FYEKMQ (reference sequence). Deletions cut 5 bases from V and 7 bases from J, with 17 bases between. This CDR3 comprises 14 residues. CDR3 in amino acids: CASSLYRLVGTQYF. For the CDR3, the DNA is TGTGCCAGCAGCCTTTATCGACTAGTGGGGACCCAGTACTTC.